Each of the 5 T cell receptor beta chains below was sequenced from the same sample in a study of blood T cell repertoires in COVID-19. Assay: immunoSEQ multiplex PCR; the TCRdb copy retains only in-frame clones and omits some. The sample consists of roughly 150,000 clones, around 87% of them appearing once. The specimen was peripheral blood. These receptors all stem from a human donor in a cohort sampled during active COVID-19.

This clone was seen just once. The rearrangement links TRBV5-1 to TRBJ2-3, with D possibly TRBD2 on 6 matching bases. Per the germline V gene, CDR1 is SGHRS and CDR2 is YFSETQ. The CDR3 runs 15 residues. Trimming shortened V by 4 bases and J by 7 bases, and 19 bases separated the two germline ends. CDR3 sequence reads: CASSTRLVPPYTQYF. CDR3 nucleotide sequence: TGCGCCAGCAGCACCCGACTAGTGCCCCCCTATACGCAGTATTTT.

This clone was detected only a few times. This chain connects TRBV5-1 to TRBJ2-1, with TRBD1 as a possible D gene (6 bases). The CDR3 has 18 residues. The V gene's germline CDR1 is SGHRS and CDR2 YFSETQ. Trimming took off 4 bases at V and 2 bases at J, with 22 bases between the two ends. CDR3 bases: TGCGCCAGCAGCCCGACGACAGGCTTAAACTCCCCCTACAATGAGCAGTTCTTC. Translation gives CASSPTTGLNSPYNEQFF. Using reference TRBV5-1 and TRBJ2-1 for the parts outside the CDR3, the full variable domain is KAGVTQTPRYLIKTRGQQVTLSCSPISGHRSVSWYQQTPGQGLQFLFEYFSETQRNKGNFPGRFSGRQFSNSRSEMNVSTLELGDSALYLCASSPTTGLNSPYNEQFFGPGTRLTVL.

J is TRBJ2-5 and V is TRBV11-2; the D gene is possibly TRBD2 (6 bases). CDR3 length: 16 residues. In germline, CDR1 is SGHAT, CDR2 FQNNGV. Deletions cut 3 bases from V and 5 bases from J, with 19 bases between. CDR3 DNA sequence: TGTGCCAGCAGCTTGGTCGGGGACTCTTTACGGGAGACCCAGTACTTC. Amino acids: CASSLVGDSLRETQYF.

The V and J genes are TRBV27 and TRBJ2-3; TRBD2 agrees at 14 bases. This CDR3 has 16 amino acids. CDR1 and CDR2 (germline): MNHEY, SMNVEV (reference sequence). V gave up 5 bases and J gave up 6 bases; unmatched junction bases: 7. CDR3 region: CASSLGLAGVADTQYF. The CDR3 DNA sequence: TGTGCCAGCAGTCTGGGACTAGCGGGGGTCGCGGATACGCAGTATTTT.

The V gene is TRBV30, the J gene TRBJ2-7; 9 bases fit TRBD2. With V trimmed by 3 bases and J by 6 bases, 6 bases remained unmatched. The CDR3 length is 13 residues. Germline V gives CDR1 GTSNPN, CDR2 SVGIG (reference sequence). CDR3 sequence: CAWRGTSFREQYF. In nucleotides, the CDR3 is TGTGCCTGGAGGGGGACTAGCTTTCGCGAGCAGTACTTC.